This is a list of T cell receptor beta chains from one sample in a study of shared clonotypes between healthy human individuals. Sequenced by immunoSEQ multiplex PCR; TCRdb stores in-frame clones only, minus some. The table has 2 million to 2.5 million clones, around 92% seen once. The sample taken for sequencing was naive CD4+ T cells from PBMCs. Source of these receptors: a man between 18 and 35 years old in good health. Some clones in this sample may be carry-over from other donors' samples. CDR3s include the opening cysteine and the closing phenylalanine or tryptophan. D genes are given only for firm matches. Only some rows state a clone size, as once, few, many or a class for expanded clones.

abundance	v_gene	j_gene	d_gene	CDR3aa	CDR3nt
NA	TRBV27	TRBJ2-7	NA	CASGRNEQYF	TGTGCCAGCGGACGGAACGAGCAGTACTTC
NA	TRBV28	TRBJ1-4	NA	CASSSRGTWSEKLFF	TGTGCCAGCAGTTCCCGGGGGACCTGGAGTGAAAAACTGTTTTTT
NA	TRBV2	TRBJ1-5	TRBD1	CASSGTGVQPQHF	TGTGCCAGCAGCGGGACAGGGGTTCAGCCCCAGCATTTT
NA	TRBV10-3	TRBJ2-2	NA	CAIRGPGNTGELFF	TGTGCCATCAGGGGACCAGGGAACACCGGGGAGCTGTTTTTT
NA	TRBV9	TRBJ2-5	NA	CASSLTDQETQYF	TGTGCCAGCAGCCTCACTGACCAAGAGACCCAGTACTTC
NA	TRBV5-6	TRBJ1-3	NA	CASSFTAGNTIYF	TGTGCCAGCAGCTTCACAGCTGGAAACACCATATATTTT
NA	TRBV7-7	TRBJ2-5	NA	CASSLYLRETQYF	TGTGCCAGCAGCTTATATCTGAGAGAGACCCAGTACTTC
NA	TRBV27	TRBJ1-5	TRBD1	CASSGTVNQPQHF	TGTGCCAGCAGTGGGACAGTCAATCAGCCCCAGCATTTT
NA	TRBV6-6	TRBJ1-1	NA	CASSYGSGITEAFF	TGTGCCAGCAGTTATGGGTCCGGGATCACTGAAGCTTTCTTT
NA	TRBV5-1	TRBJ2-7	TRBD1	CASSITGGSYEQYF	TGCGCCAGCAGTATCACAGGGGGCTCCTACGAGCAGTACTTC
NA	TRBV15	TRBJ2-6	NA	CATSRTSGANVLTF	TGTGCCACCAGCAGGACCTCTGGGGCCAACGTCCTGACTTTC
NA	TRBV27	TRBJ2-7	NA	CASSLWYGWQYF	TGTGCCAGCAGTTTATGGTATGGATGGCAGTACTTC
NA	TRBV9	TRBJ2-3	NA	CASSVALEGGLDTQYF	TGTGCCAGCAGCGTAGCGTTAGAGGGGGGCCTAGATACGCAGTATTTT
NA	TRBV5-6	TRBJ2-5	NA	CASSLMEGQETQYF	TGTGCCAGCAGCTTGATGGAGGGCCAAGAGACCCAGTACTTC
NA	TRBV28	TRBJ1-2	TRBD1	CASSAGQGYGYTF	TGTGCCAGCTCGGCGGGACAGGGCTATGGCTACACCTTC
NA	TRBV14	TRBJ1-1	TRBD1	CASSQDFNRGAFF	TGTGCCAGCAGCCAAGATTTTAACAGGGGAGCTTTCTTT
NA	TRBV4-1	TRBJ1-4	NA	CASGREGRRGEKLFF	TGCGCCAGCGGTAGGGAAGGACGGAGGGGTGAAAAACTGTTTTTT
NA	TRBV18	TRBJ1-3	NA	CASSPQGNTIYF	TGTGCCAGCTCACCACAAGGAAACACCATATATTTT
NA	TRBV10-3	TRBJ2-7	NA	CAIRSGTPTYEQYF	TGTGCCATCAGATCCGGGACACCGACCTACGAGCAGTACTTC
NA	TRBV7-8	TRBJ2-2	TRBD2	CASSDGLAERTGELFF	TGTGCCAGCAGCGATGGACTAGCGGAGCGTACCGGGGAGCTGTTTTTT
few	TRBV30	TRBJ1-1	NA	CAWNGGYTEAFF	TGTGCCTGGAACGGGGGGTACACTGAAGCTTTCTTT
NA	TRBV5-6	TRBJ2-6	NA	CASTDQGGSSGANVLTF	TGTGCCAGCACCGACCAGGGGGGAAGCTCTGGGGCCAACGTCCTGACTTTC
NA	TRBV4-1	TRBJ2-3	TRBD2	CASSNPSGTQYF	TGCGCCAGCAGCAATCCTAGCGGAACGCAGTATTTT
NA	TRBV4-1	TRBJ1-2	TRBD1	CASSHGQGDGYTF	TGCGCCAGCAGCCACGGACAGGGTGACGGCTACACCTTC
NA	TRBV7-9	TRBJ2-7	NA	CASNPPRGTSEQYF	TGTGCCAGCAATCCGCCCAGAGGAACAAGTGAGCAGTACTTC
once	TRBV4-2	TRBJ2-6	TRBD1	CASSHRTGISSGANVLTF	TGTGCCAGCAGCCACCGGACAGGAATCTCTTCTGGGGCCAACGTCCTGACTTTC
NA	TRBV28	TRBJ1-1	NA	CASSRTRGRTPEAFF	TGTGCCAGCAGCCGAACGAGAGGTCGGACCCCTGAAGCTTTCTTT
NA	TRBV29-1	TRBJ2-1	NA	CSLMVRRDFNEQFF	TGCAGCCTTATGGTACGGCGAGATTTCAATGAGCAGTTCTTC
NA	TRBV6-1	TRBJ2-2	TRBD2	CASRTLAGAGGELFF	TGTGCCAGCAGGACCCTAGCGGGAGCGGGCGGGGAGCTGTTTTTT
NA	TRBV15	TRBJ2-5	NA	CATSRGLERQTQYF	TGTGCCACCAGCAGAGGTCTAGAACGACAGACCCAGTACTTC
NA	TRBV6-5	TRBJ2-5	NA	CASSYSSGKETQYF	TGTGCCAGCAGTTACTCGTCGGGGAAAGAGACCCAGTACTTC
NA	TRBV28	TRBJ2-4	NA	CASSIQGMQSNIQYF	TGTGCCAGCAGTATTCAGGGGATGCAATCGAACATTCAGTACTTC
NA	TRBV7-9	TRBJ2-5	NA	CASSLGRFVGPETQYF	TGTGCCAGCAGCCTAGGGCGGTTTGTGGGCCCGGAGACCCAGTACTTC
NA	TRBV19	TRBJ1-5	NA	CASRGRSNQPQHF	TGTGCCAGTCGGGGACGTAGCAATCAGCCCCAGCATTTT
NA	TRBV9	TRBJ2-7	NA	CASSGQNAYEQYF	TGTGCCAGCAGCGGACAGAACGCCTACGAGCAGTACTTC
once	TRBV21-1	TRBJ2-7	NA	CASRTGFPGEQYF	TGTGCCAGCAGGACAGGGTTCCCGGGCGAGCAGTACTTC
NA	TRBV28	TRBJ2-1	NA	CASSPLFQTGRSYNEQFF	TGTGCCAGCAGCCCACTTTTCCAGACAGGCCGATCCTACAATGAGCAGTTCTTC
NA	TRBV27	TRBJ2-2	TRBD1	CASSLLGQGYDTGELFF	TGTGCCAGCAGTTTATTAGGACAGGGGTACGACACCGGGGAGCTGTTTTTT
NA	TRBV11-2	TRBJ2-7	TRBD2	CASRPPGRGRRDYEQYF	TGTGCCAGCAGACCCCCCGGGAGGGGTAGGAGGGACTACGAGCAGTACTTC
NA	TRBV11-1	TRBJ2-3	NA	CASSGPGTLTDTQYF	TGTGCCAGCAGCGGACCGGGGACACTCACAGATACGCAGTATTTT
NA	TRBV7-2	TRBJ2-5	TRBD1	CASSSRTGLTQYF	TGTGCCAGCAGCTCTCGGACAGGATTGACCCAGTACTTC